This TCR beta chain appears in the sequencing data of a study of cytomegalovirus exposure and HLA in healthy donors. The junction had 4 bases not matched to a gene; V was cut back by 6 bases and J by 4 bases. Germline-derived CDR1 and CDR2 are SEHNR and FQNEAQ (reference sequence). There are 15 residues in the CDR3. At collection, donors were nominally healthy, but unrecorded immune exposures were probable. Findings and limits, study-wide: Cytomegalovirus-associated TCR beta chains were listed, numbering some 150. Both high specificity and high sensitivity reportedly marked the classifier's diagnosis of cytomegalovirus status.

The PCR contained 60 Vbeta and 13 Jbeta primers. TCRdb keeps only in-frame clones here, not all; method: immunoSEQ multiplex PCR. The sample gives under 150,000 clones, around 80% of which show up once; about 2.2% is in the top ten. This clone has just a few counts. What it binds is not known. The origin of this receptor is a middle-aged man in good health and CMV-seronegative. The genes are TRBV7-9 and TRBJ2-2; 11 bases are shared with TRBD2. The material sequenced was PBMCs. The CDR3, as DNA: TGTGCCAGCAGACCTGGACTAGCGGGCACCGGGGAGCTGTTTTTT. It specifies CASRPGLAGTGELFF.